This T cell receptor beta chain appears in the sequencing data of a study of T and B cells in COVID-19 patients. Study at large: COVID-19 patients gave peripheral blood either during active infection or after recovery. Study-wide results and caveats: Patients with COVID-19 reportedly showed strongly skewed T cell receptor beta variable and joining gene usage. Clonality of TRB repertoires was high in active COVID-19; recovery brought above-healthy diversity and richness.

Each TRB amplification used roughly 220-550 ng of genomic DNA from blood. Multiplex PCR with BIOMED2 TRB-A/B primer pools amplified TRB rearrangements. TCRdb called the multiplex PCR reads again in MiXCR, with one record for every CDR3 protein. The table includes tens of thousands of distinct CDR3 sequences, around 30% detected once. The sample holds a few counts of this clonotype. Its antigen is unknown. Sequence at one end of the junction differs from germline and may be a read error. The CDR3 loop spans 13 amino acids. Germline CDR1 and CDR2: KGHDR and SFDVKD. The sequencing input was blood. The chain has TRBV24-1 and TRBJ2-3; 8 bases match TRBD1. The clonotype originates from a human donor who had recovered from COVID-19. The CDR3, as DNA: TGTGCCTCCAGGGGGCGGATGACAGATACGCAGTATTTT. Translating gives CASRGRMTDTQYF.